This TCR beta chain was found in a study of tumor-infiltrating lymphocytes in primary liver carcinoma (TCRdb year 2017). Concerning the study at large: Of the five patients (three men and two women, aged 30 to 69 years), four had hepatocellular carcinoma and one had combined HCC and intrahepatic cholangiocarcinoma. Tumors of the five patients were stage T1-T3 N0M0 with maximum diameters of roughly 4.2 to 10 cm. Roughly 3.65 to 7.5 million productive TCRbeta reads were obtained per sample, and no significant difference in read depth was found between tissue types. The study combined TCRbeta repertoire sequencing, expression microarrays and whole-exome sequencing across five regions of each liver tumor, with adjacent normal tissue and blood. A total of some 35 specimens from 5 patients went through TCRbeta repertoire sequencing, namely 25 tumor regions, 5 adjacent noncancerous liver tissues and 5 peripheral blood samples. High reproducibility was observed for the technical replicate repertoires, with mean shared-clone rates around 0.9 and correlation coefficients above 0.95.

Without any cell sorting, total RNA and DNA were extracted together from around 20-30 mg of bulk tissue using the AllPrep DNA/RNA mini kit. Surgical resection was performed in China between 2015 and 2016 on about 5 patients with histopathologically diagnosed primary liver carcinoma. Chronic HBV infection was present in the patients, and the patients were treatment-naive at sampling. Each fresh piece of tumor and adjacent tissue was cut in two, with one half stored in RNAlater at -80 degrees C and the other half sent for histology. In regard to this clonotype: Its antigen is unknown. The junction does not match germline at one end; this may be a read error.

A constant-region primer and ProtoScript II reverse transcriptase were used to reverse-transcribe TCRbeta-specific cDNA from around 530 ng total RNA. Three nested multiplex PCR rounds, following a slightly modified ARM-PCR procedure, were used to build the TCRbeta libraries. Sample barcodes and Illumina adapters were attached in a final 25-cycle PCR using Deep VentR polymerase. Before sequencing, amplicons of 200-500 bp were purified from gel using a QIAquick gel extraction kit. An Illumina HiSeq 2500 was used to sequence the TCRbeta amplicons with 250-bp paired-end reads. The study's processing was this. Trimmomatic v0.33 was used to quality-trim the reads, and FLASH v1.2.11 was used to merge paired reads so that full CDR3 sequences could be recovered. MiGEC v1.2.1b assigned V, D and J germline segments to the rearranged TCRbeta sequences. Clonotype statistics and Shannon-Wiener diversity indices were calculated with VDJtools v1.0.0. Except for diversity analysis, only the 250 most abundant clonotypes of each sample were used in subsequent analyses to reduce sampling bias. Using fastp trimming at Q25 and MiXCR clonotype assembly, TCRdb reanalyzed the public sequencing data and kept in-frame beta chains. Under each unique CDR3 protein, matching rows form one entry showing the most common genes and DNA. The V and J calls follow TCRdb's processing rather than the paper's. This sample lists 75,000 to 80,000 distinct CDR3 sequences; roughly 69% were detected once. The ten largest account for approximately 26% of the sample.

What the work shows at the level of the full study, not this receptor alone: Since the samples were bulk and unsorted, there was no way to compare CD4+ and CD8+ T cell repertoires. Pairs of tumor regions showed greater repertoire overlap (mean around 35%) than tumor-adjacent pairs (roughly 17%) or tumor-blood pairs (roughly 14%), which is consistent with antigen-driven expansion. Because sequencing covered only the TCR beta chain and unpaired alpha chains were not captured, true repertoire diversity is likely underestimated. With just four or five patients in the study, the authors point out that the findings should be validated in a larger study. A significantly larger repertoire fraction was made up by the top 250 clones in tumors than in blood (p = 0.039).

Sequencing used tumor-adjacent normal liver tissue. The source is a middle-aged man with primary liver carcinoma and hepatitis B virus infection.

The CDR3 loop reads CASSQENYPSYEQYF. Read as DNA, the sequence is TGCGCCAGTAGCCAGGAGAACTACCCTTCCTACGAGCAGTACTTC. This sequence uses TRBV4-1 and TRBJ2-7, with the D segment identity uncertain. The CDR3 contains 15 residues, cysteine and phenylalanine counted. The CDR3 DNA has 45 bases and is translated from base 1. In the germline V gene, CDR1 corresponds to MGHRA and CDR2 to YSYEKL.